Following are 5 T cell receptor beta chains from one sample sequenced in a study of CD8+CD57+ T cells in acquired aplastic anemia. The authors sequenced patients whose flow cytometry had shown CD8+CD57+ cell expansion. CDR3 and TCR beta VDJ profiling relied on a genomic DNA template. Via MiXCR, TCRdb re-called the reads, giving one row per CDR3 protein. The table records a few hundred thousand distinct CDR3 sequences, 45% to 65% of them present only once. Sequencing used sorted CD4+, CD8+, or CD8+CD57+ T cells (not recorded which) from PBMCs. The source is a human donor with aplastic anemia.

The V call is TRBV5-5, the J call TRBJ1-2; TRBD1 is a possible D gene (5 bases). The CDR3 spans 14 residues. V was shortened by 2 bases and J by 0 bases, with 8 bases between the two germline ends. CDR1 and CDR2 (germline): SGHKS, YYEKEE (reference sequence). The CDR3 spells CASSLSQANYGYTF. DNA of the CDR3: TGTGCCAGCAGCTTATCACAGGCTAACTATGGCTACACCTTC. Drawing the rest from reference TRBV5-5 and TRBJ1-2, the complete variable domain is DAGVTQSPTHLIKTRGQQVTLRCSPISGHKSVSWYQQVLGQGPQFIFQYYEKEERGRGNFPDRFSARQFPNYSSELNVNALLLGDSALYLCASSLSQANYGYTFGSGTRLTVV.

This clonotype has only one observation. The chain links TRBV7-3 to TRBJ1-6, with 11 bases aligning to TRBD1. CDR1 is SGHTA and CDR2 is FQGTGA in the germline V gene. The ends lost 5 bases at V and 5 bases at J; junction bases unmatched: 5. The CDR3 sequence is 16 residues long. The CDR3 DNA reads TGTGCCAGCAGCCTACGGGACAGGGGGAATAATTCACCCCTCCACTTT. Its translation: CASSLRDRGNNSPLHF.

V is TRBV5-1 and J is TRBJ1-2; TRBD1 might be the D (5 bases). Between the trimmed V and J ends, which lost 3 bases and 7 bases, there was a span of 19 bases. Germline-derived CDR1 and CDR2 are SGHRS and YFSETQ. The CDR3 covers 15 residues. CDR3 sequence reads: CASSSQTSGRGGYTF. The DNA for the CDR3 is TGCGCCAGCAGCTCCCAGACTAGCGGGAGGGGTGGCTACACCTTC. Using reference TRBV5-1 and TRBJ1-2 for the parts outside the CDR3, the full variable domain is KAGVTQTPRYLIKTRGQQVTLSCSPISGHRSVSWYQQTPGQGLQFLFEYFSETQRNKGNFPGRFSGRQFSNSRSEMNVSTLELGDSALYLCASSSQTSGRGGYTFGSGTRLTVV.

Of note for this clonotype: Given the absence of the conserved phenylalanine or tryptophan at the CDR3 end, a read error is likely. This CDR3 reads CATSRDSGADETQYS. The DNA of the CDR3 is TGTGCCACCAGCAGAGACTCAGGGGCGGACGAGACCCAGTACTCC. This rearrangement joins TRBV15 to TRBJ2-5; weak D call: TRBD1 (6 bases). In germline, CDR1 is LNHNV, CDR2 YYDKDF (reference sequence). This CDR3 contains 15 residues. Trimming stripped 0 bases from V and 5 bases from J, with 13 bases between.

This clonotype was recorded at least ten times. J is TRBJ2-2 and V is TRBV7-6, with TRBD1 identical over 7 bases. Per germline, CDR1 SGHVS and CDR2 FNYEAQ. The V and J ends lost 2 bases and 2 bases, in that order; junction bases with no gene match: 5. CDR3 length: 16 residues. The CDR3 loop is CASSLMGQPNTGELFF. In nucleotides, the CDR3 is TGTGCCAGCAGCTTAATGGGACAGCCAAACACCGGGGAGCTGTTTTTT.